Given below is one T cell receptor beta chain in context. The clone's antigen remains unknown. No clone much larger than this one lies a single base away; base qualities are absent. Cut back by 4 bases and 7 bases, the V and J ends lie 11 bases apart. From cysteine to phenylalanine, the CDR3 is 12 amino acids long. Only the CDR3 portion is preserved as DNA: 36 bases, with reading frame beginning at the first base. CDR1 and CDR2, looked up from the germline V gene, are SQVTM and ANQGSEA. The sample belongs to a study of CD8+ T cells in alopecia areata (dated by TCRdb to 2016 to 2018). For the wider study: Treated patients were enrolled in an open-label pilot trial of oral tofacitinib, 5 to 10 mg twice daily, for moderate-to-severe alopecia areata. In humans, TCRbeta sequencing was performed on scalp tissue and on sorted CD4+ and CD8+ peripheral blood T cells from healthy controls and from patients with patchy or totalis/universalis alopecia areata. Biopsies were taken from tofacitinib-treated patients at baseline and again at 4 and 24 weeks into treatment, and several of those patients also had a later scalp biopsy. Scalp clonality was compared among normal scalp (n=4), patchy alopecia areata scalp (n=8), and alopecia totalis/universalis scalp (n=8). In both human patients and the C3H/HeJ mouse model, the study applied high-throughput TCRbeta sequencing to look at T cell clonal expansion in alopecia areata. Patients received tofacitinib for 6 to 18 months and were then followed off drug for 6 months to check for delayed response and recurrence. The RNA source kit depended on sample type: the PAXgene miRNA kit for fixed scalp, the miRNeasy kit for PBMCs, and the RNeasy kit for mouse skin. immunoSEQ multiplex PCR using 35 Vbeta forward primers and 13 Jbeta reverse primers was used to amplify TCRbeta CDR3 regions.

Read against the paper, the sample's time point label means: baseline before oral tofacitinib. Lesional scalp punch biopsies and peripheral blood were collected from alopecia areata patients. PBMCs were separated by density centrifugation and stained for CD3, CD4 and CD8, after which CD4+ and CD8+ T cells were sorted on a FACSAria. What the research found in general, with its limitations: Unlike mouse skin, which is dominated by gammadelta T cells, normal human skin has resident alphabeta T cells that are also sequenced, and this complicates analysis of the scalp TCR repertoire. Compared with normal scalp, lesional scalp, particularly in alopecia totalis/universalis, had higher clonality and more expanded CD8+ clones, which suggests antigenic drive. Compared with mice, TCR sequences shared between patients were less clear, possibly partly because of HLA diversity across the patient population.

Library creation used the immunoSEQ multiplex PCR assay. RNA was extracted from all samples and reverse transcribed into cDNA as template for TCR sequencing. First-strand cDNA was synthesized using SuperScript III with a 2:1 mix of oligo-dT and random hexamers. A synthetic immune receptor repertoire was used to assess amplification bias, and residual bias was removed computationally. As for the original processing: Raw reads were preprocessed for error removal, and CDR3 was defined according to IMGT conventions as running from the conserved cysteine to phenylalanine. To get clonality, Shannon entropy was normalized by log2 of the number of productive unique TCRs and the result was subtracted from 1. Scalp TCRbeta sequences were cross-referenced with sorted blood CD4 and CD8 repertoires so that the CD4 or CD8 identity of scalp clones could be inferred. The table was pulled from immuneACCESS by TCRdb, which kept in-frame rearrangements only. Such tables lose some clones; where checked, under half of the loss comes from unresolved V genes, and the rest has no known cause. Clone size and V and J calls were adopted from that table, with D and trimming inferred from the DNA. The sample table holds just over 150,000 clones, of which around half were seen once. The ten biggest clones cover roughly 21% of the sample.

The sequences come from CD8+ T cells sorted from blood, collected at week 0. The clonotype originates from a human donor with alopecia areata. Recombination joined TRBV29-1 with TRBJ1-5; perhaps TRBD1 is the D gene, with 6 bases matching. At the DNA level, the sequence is TGCAGCGTTGCAGGCAGGGGCCAGCCCCAGCATTTT. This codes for CSVAGRGQPQHF. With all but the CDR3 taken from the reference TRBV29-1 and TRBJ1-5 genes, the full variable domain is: SAVISQKPSRDICQRGTSLTIQCQVDSQVTMMFWYRQQPGQSLTLIATANQGSEATYESGFVIDKFPISRPNLTFSTLTVSNMSPEDSSIYLCSVAGRGQPQHFGDGTRLSIL.